A single sample is the source of the 2 T cell receptor beta chains below, sequenced in a study of blood T cells in healthy people across ages (dated by TCRdb to the mid-2010s). The library was generated by 5' RACE. The instrument was an Illumina HiSeq 2500. A second PCR of roughly 7 to 11 cycles was performed with a sample-barcoded 5' primer and a J-beta primer mix. The public sequencing data were trimmed at Q25 with fastp and processed into clonotypes with MiXCR by TCRdb, which kept only in-frame beta chains. When rows share a CDR3 protein, they turn into one entry using the most common DNA and genes. The sample table shows approximately 1.5 million distinct CDR3 sequences, and almost 35% are seen once. Jointly, the top ten make up about 11% of the sample. Sequenced sample: blood. These receptors were collected from a woman in her thirties in good health.

This clonotype has only a few counts. The chain has TRBV20-1 and TRBJ2-1, with D perhaps assigned TRBD1 or TRBD2 (5 bases each). CDR1 and CDR2 from the germline V gene are DFQATT and SNEGSKA (reference sequence). The germline V and J ends were trimmed by 6 bases and 3 bases, with 18 bases remaining between them. The CDR3 covers 15 residues. CDR3 region: CSASLRGSSYNEQFF. CDR3 bases: TGCAGTGCGTCTCTCCGGGGCTCCAGCTACAATGAGCAGTTCTTC.

This clonotype has a handful of counts. The rearrangement joins TRBV28 to TRBJ1-5; the D gene is possibly TRBD1 (6 bases). CDR1 is MDHEN, CDR2 SYDVKM, per germline. The V end lost 1 base, the J end lost 1 base, and 11 bases lay between the germline ends. The CDR3 runs 16 residues. DNA of the CDR3: TGTGCCAGCAGTTTATTCGACAGGCGGAGCAATCAGCCCCAGCATTTT. Translated: CASSLFDRRSNQPQHF.